Each of the 27 T cell receptor beta chains below was sequenced from the same sample in a study of shared clonotypes between healthy human individuals. Some clones are missing from TCRdb's copy, which holds only in-frame ones; the method was immunoSEQ multiplex PCR. The sample records approximately 1.5 million clones, around 98.5% being singletons. Sequencing was done on a sample of naive CD4+ T cells sorted from blood. Subset defined: CD45RA+ positively selected. The origin of the receptors is a man younger than 45 in good health.

The rearrangement joins TRBV6-1 to TRBJ2-3; D might be TRBD2 (6 bases). The V end was cut by 4 bases, the J end by 3 bases, with 14 bases between. This CDR3 spans 15 amino acids. CDR1 and CDR2 (germline): MNHNS, SASEGT. CDR3 sequence (DNA): TGTGCCAGCAGTGGAGCAGGGAGGAGGACAGATACGCAGTATTTT. Its translation: CASSGAGRRTDTQYF.

The chain carries TRBV15 and TRBJ1-1; TRBD1 might be the D (6 bases). Trimming left V 1 base short and J 3 bases short, with 15 bases between. This CDR3 is built from 16 residues. Germline V gives CDR1 LNHNV, CDR2 YYDKDF (reference sequence). The CDR3 region is CATSRADSLSYTEAFF. Here the CDR3 DNA reads TGTGCCACCAGCAGAGCGGACAGCTTATCATACACTGAAGCTTTCTTT.

This chain links TRBV19 with TRBJ1-5, with D perhaps TRBD1 (5 bases). CDR3 length equals 14 residues. CDR1 is LNHDA and CDR2 is SQIVND in the germline V gene (reference sequence). V was shortened by 6 bases and J by 4 bases, with 13 bases between the two germline ends. CDR3 sequence: CASRTGTVNQPQHF. CDR3 coding DNA: TGTGCCAGTAGAACCGGGACGGTGAATCAGCCCCAGCATTTT.

This chain connects TRBV2 to TRBJ1-5; D unresolved. V lost 5 bases, J lost 0 bases, and 11 bases lay in between. The CDR3 has 15 residues. In germline, CDR1 is SNHLY, CDR2 FYNNEI. The CDR3 nucleotides read TGTGCCAGCAGTTTTCTGGACGGTAGCAATCAGCCCCAGCATTTT. It encodes CASSFLDGSNQPQHF.

This chain connects TRBV1 to TRBJ2-1. TRBV1 is designated a pseudogene. The CDR3 is 17 residues long. CDR3 sequence reads: CTSSQTGKGGRMSEQFF. For the CDR3, the DNA is TGCACCAGCAGCCAAACGGGGAAGGGGGGAAGGATGAGTGAGCAGTTCTTC.

The chain joins TRBV18 to TRBJ1-1, with a possible D match to TRBD1 (6 bases). V lost 1 base and J 4 bases, leaving 13 bases between the germline ends. The CDR3 runs to 15 residues. The V gene's germline CDR1 is KGHSH and CDR2 LQKENI. The CDR3 DNA reads TGTGCCAGCTCACCACGGGACACCGCTTCCACTGAAGCTTTCTTT. Translation gives CASSPRDTASTEAFF. Using reference TRBV18 and TRBJ1-1 for the parts outside the CDR3, the full variable domain is NAGVMQNPRHLVRRRGQEARLRCSPMKGHSHVYWYRQLPEEGLKFMVYLQKENIIDESGMPKERFSAEFPKEGPSILRIQQVVRGDSAAYFCASSPRDTASTEAFFGQGTRLTVV.

The chain employs TRBV5-1 and TRBJ2-5; 8 nucleotides match TRBD1. CDR3 size: 15 residues. The germline gives CDR1 SGHRS, CDR2 YFSETQ. Trimming cost V 0 bases and J 2 bases; bases outside gene matches: 3. In nucleotides, the CDR3 is TGCGCCAGCAGCTTGGTTCGACAGGGGCAAGAGACCCAGTACTTC. This encodes CASSLVRQGQETQYF.

This sequence joins TRBV7-9 and TRBJ2-1, with 8 positions matching TRBD2. CDR1 and CDR2 (germline): SEHNR, FQNEAQ (reference sequence). After removal of 11 bases from V and 10 bases from J, the junction contained 16 bases not matched to a gene. This CDR3 has 14 residues. This CDR3 reads CAGLPSGSAVEQFF. CDR3 nucleotides: TGTGCCGGACTCCCGAGCGGGAGTGCCGTGGAGCAGTTCTTC.

The CDR3 DNA reads TGTGCCAGCAGCGCTAGCGGGAGAGATAGGGGACGCGATGAGCAGTTCTTC. Translating gives CASSASGRDRGRDEQFF. This chain connects TRBV9 to TRBJ2-1, with 10 bases identical to TRBD2. Germline V gene data show CDR1 as SGDLS and CDR2 as YYNGEE. This CDR3 has 17 amino acids. The ends lost 3 bases at V and 8 bases at J; junction bases unmatched: 14.

This chain links TRBV2 with TRBJ1-2, with D perhaps TRBD1 (5 bases). V lost 6 bases, J lost 4 bases, and 15 bases lay in between. Germline V gene data show CDR1 as SNHLY and CDR2 as FYNNEI. The CDR3 covers 14 residues. The CDR3 region is CASRLNRGLYGYTF. The CDR3 region has the DNA TGTGCCAGCAGATTGAATCGGGGACTCTATGGCTACACCTTC.

The J gene is TRBJ2-1, the V gene TRBV27; TRBD2 aligns across 11 bases. V lost 4 bases to trimming and J lost 3 bases; unmatched junction nucleotides: 11. CDR1 is MNHEY and CDR2 is SMNVEV in the germline V gene (reference sequence). The CDR3 consists of 18 residues. Written as DNA, the CDR3 is TGTGCCAGCAGTTCCCCACTATTAGCGGGAGGGGGCTACAATGAGCAGTTCTTC. It codes for CASSSPLLAGGGYNEQFF.

V and J are TRBV18 and TRBJ1-2; no definite D call. The V and J ends lost 3 bases and 7 bases respectively, with 12 bases between them. CDR3 length: 13 residues. From germline, CDR1 is KGHSH and CDR2 LQKENI. The CDR3 spells CASSPPELTGYTF. The CDR3 bases are TGTGCCAGCTCACCTCCCGAGCTGACTGGCTACACCTTC.

The chain links TRBV7-9 to TRBJ2-7; D remains ambiguous. CDR1 and CDR2 from the germline V gene are SEHNR and FQNEAQ (reference sequence). V lost 4 bases, J lost 5 bases, and 12 bases lay in between. The CDR3 has 13 amino acids. The CDR3 DNA sequence: TGTGCCAGCAGCTCGGCTCGGACGGACGAGCAGTACTTC. Translating gives CASSSARTDEQYF.

This chain joins TRBV5-1 and TRBJ2-1; D perhaps matches TRBD2 (5 bases). Germline V gene lookup returns CDR1 SGHRS and CDR2 YFSETQ. Trimming pared 4 bases from V and 4 bases from J, leaving 15 bases between. The CDR3 has 15 residues. The CDR3 nucleotides are TGCGCCAGCAGCCCGGGATATCGGGTTTACAATGAGCAGTTCTTC. It yields the protein CASSPGYRVYNEQFF. Supplemented by reference TRBV5-1 and TRBJ2-1, the full variable domain reads KAGVTQTPRYLIKTRGQQVTLSCSPISGHRSVSWYQQTPGQGLQFLFEYFSETQRNKGNFPGRFSGRQFSNSRSEMNVSTLELGDSALYLCASSPGYRVYNEQFFGPGTRLTVL.

This chain joins TRBV11-2 and TRBJ2-5; the D gene could be TRBD1 or TRBD2 (5 bases each). Trimming left V 2 bases short and J 4 bases short, with 11 bases between. The CDR3 sequence is 14 residues long. Germline V lookup: CDR1 SGHAT, CDR2 FQNNGV. CDR3 DNA: TGTGCCAGCAGCTTAAAAACGGGACCAGAGACCCAGTACTTC. Translating it yields CASSLKTGPETQYF.

The genes are TRBV7-2 and TRBJ2-7; D uncertain. Between the trimmed V and J ends, which lost 1 base and 4 bases, there was a span of 14 bases. CDR1 and CDR2 from the germline V gene are SGHTA and FQGNSA. This CDR3 region has 15 residues. The CDR3 DNA sequence: TGTGCCAGCAGCTTAGTCGCAAGGCCGCCGTACGAGCAGTACTTC. Translating it yields CASSLVARPPYEQYF.

The rearrangement links TRBV7-2 to TRBJ1-1; 7 nucleotides match TRBD1. The CDR3 has 18 residues. V gave up 0 bases and J gave up 2 bases; unmatched junction bases: 12. Germline CDR1 is SGHTA and CDR2 is FQGNSA. Here the CDR3 reads CASSLAWAGGPHNTEAFF. As DNA, the CDR3 is TGTGCCAGCAGCTTAGCATGGGCAGGGGGACCTCACAACACTGAAGCTTTCTTT.

The chain is built from TRBV29-1 and TRBJ2-4; 7 bases agree with TRBD1. The germline CDR1 and CDR2 sequences are SQVTM and ANQGSEA. V trimming: 5 bases; J trimming: 4 bases; junction bases outside the gene matches: 8. The CDR3 covers 14 residues. The CDR3 reads CSVRQGGRKNIQYF. The CDR3 DNA reads TGCAGCGTTCGCCAAGGGGGCAGAAAAAACATTCAGTACTTC.

The V and J genes are TRBV27 and TRBJ2-5; D call uncertain. Per germline, CDR1 MNHEY and CDR2 SMNVEV (reference sequence). V lost 0 bases and J lost 1, with 6 bases in between. The CDR3 sequence is 14 residues long. The DNA of the CDR3 is TGTGCCAGCAGTTTATCAGGCAGCCAAGAGACCCAGTACTTC. It translates to CASSLSGSQETQYF.

The chain links TRBV27 to TRBJ1-1, with D possibly matching TRBD1 (5 bases). This CDR3 is 14 amino acids long. V was pared by 1 base and J by 5 bases, with 11 bases between. Germline V lookup: CDR1 MNHEY, CDR2 SMNVEV (reference sequence). The CDR3 protein is CASSLYGGGTEAFF. For the CDR3, the DNA is TGTGCCAGCAGTTTATACGGGGGGGGTACTGAAGCTTTCTTT.

The CDR3 spells CASSYSSANEKLFF. CDR3 bases: TGTGCCAGCAGTTACTCGTCAGCTAATGAAAAACTGTTTTTT. The chain joins TRBV6-5 to TRBJ1-4, with D unclear. The germline gives CDR1 MNHEY, CDR2 SVGAGI. Trimming took 0 bases from V and 3 from J, leaving 5 bases between them. The CDR3 is 14 amino acids.

Comment on this clone: The junction and the germline gene differ at one end; a read error may be behind it. The rearrangement uses TRBV9 and TRBJ2-1, with TRBD1 matching 9 bases. Germline CDR1 SGDLS, CDR2 YYNGEE. This CDR3 contains 13 residues. The CDR3 protein is CASSTPTGTGRVF. The CDR3 nucleotides read TGTGCCAGCAGCACCCCGACCGGGACAGGGAGGGTCTTC.

V usage is TRBV18 and J usage is TRBJ2-7; 9 positions match TRBD1. There are 14 residues in the CDR3. Germline CDR1 KGHSH, CDR2 LQKENI. The trim removed 1 base at V and 5 bases at J, leaving 3 bases unmatched. CDR3 in amino acids: CASSPLQGANEQYF. DNA for the CDR3: TGTGCCAGCTCACCACTACAGGGGGCAAACGAGCAGTACTTC.

The chain employs TRBV5-1 and TRBJ2-2; 8 bases are shared with TRBD2. This CDR3 has 16 residues. Germline trimming cut 4 bases from V and 2 bases from J; bases unmatched to any gene: 7. Germline V CDR1 and CDR2: SGHRS, YFSETQ. The CDR3 protein is CASSKLAGSNTGELFF. The CDR3 nucleotides are TGCGCCAGCAGCAAGTTAGCGGGATCTAACACCGGGGAGCTGTTTTTT.

This clone was seen only once. Distinct nucleotide sequences in the sample also encode this CDR3. The chain is built from TRBV12-5 and TRBJ2-3; TRBD2 matches at 9 bases. This CDR3 is built from 15 residues. Germline V gene sequence: CDR1 LGHNT, CDR2 FRNRAP. Losses at the gene ends were 1 base for V and 1 base for J; bases not matched to a gene: 0. The DNA of the CDR3 is TGTGCTAGTGGTTTGGGACTAGCGGGCACAGATACGCAGTATTTT. This sequence encodes CASGLGLAGTDTQYF.

The V call is TRBV5-1, the J call TRBJ2-5; 8 bases are shared with TRBD1. Germline CDR1 reads SGHRS; CDR2 reads YFSETQ. Trimming took 4 bases from V and 3 from J; bases not matched to a gene: 11. CDR3 length: 16 amino acids. The CDR3 loop is CASSRTRTGNEETQYF. The CDR3 coding sequence is TGCGCCAGCAGCCGGACACGGACAGGGAATGAAGAGACCCAGTACTTC.

CDR3 sequence reads: CASSRRTDTQYF. As DNA, the CDR3 is TGCGCCAGCAGCAGGCGCACAGATACGCAGTATTTT. This chain links TRBV5-1 with TRBJ2-3; D gene uncertain. The CDR3 has 12 residues. The V gene lost 4 bases and the J gene lost 1 base, with 4 bases spanning the gap. CDR1 is SGHRS and CDR2 is YFSETQ in the germline V gene.